This T cell receptor (beta chain) derives from a study of molecular identifiers for immune sequencing clone quantification. A CD8+CD4-CCR7+CD45RA+ phenotype served as the sorting definition for naive CD8 T cells. With regard to this clonotype: Its antigen is undetermined.

This CDR3 is built from 13 residues. V shed 0 bases and J shed 13 bases, with 15 bases lying between them. CDR1 DFQATT and CDR2 SNEGSKA come from the germline V gene (reference sequence). Previously described methods and listed TCR primers produced bulk TCR libraries. TCRdb reprocessed the PCR reads via MiXCR and lists one record per CDR3 protein. Here the sample spans some 320,000 distinct CDR3 sequences, roughly 23% being singletons. Regarding the study as a whole: Investigators reportedly could detect spiked Jurkat TCR RNA from one cell among over 900,000 naive cells. Barcode-sharing identical TCR molecules could underestimate highly expanded clone sizes.

The chain carries TRBV20-1 and TRBJ1-4; tentative D call: TRBD1 (5 bases). The sequence derives from a human donor in good health. Some libraries in this study had Jurkat cell RNA spiked in. What was sequenced was naive CD8+ T cells from blood, with Jurkat cell RNA spiked in. The subset here: FACS-sorted CD8+CD4-CCR7+CD45RA+ naive T cells. The CDR3 sequence: CSARDITFGGLFF. The CDR3 nucleotides read TGCAGTGCTAGAGATATAACCTTCGGGGGACTGTTTTTT.